This is a list of T cell receptor beta chains from one sample in a study of blood T cell repertoires in COVID-19. Libraries were prepared by immunoSEQ multiplex PCR; TCRdb keeps only in-frame clonotypes and omits some of them. This table holds roughly 180,000 clones, roughly 79% found once. Sequencing was performed on peripheral blood. The receptors were gathered from a middle-aged woman with COVID-19, enrolled during active disease. CDR3s include the opening cysteine and the closing phenylalanine or tryptophan. The order of the fields is CDR3 DNA, CDR3 protein, J gene, D gene, V gene, clone size. The D gene is left open where the match is weak. Size is omitted from some rows. Given values are once, few, many or a class for expanded clones.

CDR3 DNA: TGTGCCAGCGGTAGGGGCCGAGGTCGCACCTCCGGGGAGCTGTTTTTT
CDR3 protein: CASGRGRGRTSGELFF
J gene: TRBJ2-2
D gene: .
V gene: TRBV7-8
clone size: .

CDR3 DNA: TGTGCCATCAAGGGGGCAGGACTCTACGAGCAGTACTTC
CDR3 protein: CAIKGAGLYEQYF
J gene: TRBJ2-7
D gene: TRBD1
V gene: TRBV6-5
clone size: .

CDR3 DNA: TGTGCCAGCAGCTCAGGACAGGTCCTGGGTCGTGACAAAAACATTCAGTACTTC
CDR3 protein: CASSSGQVLGRDKNIQYF
J gene: TRBJ2-4
D gene: TRBD1
V gene: TRBV13
clone size: .

CDR3 DNA: TGTGCCAGCAGCCAAAAAGGGGCTGGCGGTGGCGCAGAGCAGTTCTTC
CDR3 protein: CASSQKGAGGGAEQFF
J gene: TRBJ2-1
D gene: .
V gene: TRBV3-1/TRBV3-2
clone size: .

CDR3 DNA: TGTGCCAGCCGGGACAGGGGGCGAATGAACACTGAAGCTTTCTTT
CDR3 protein: CASRDRGRMNTEAFF
J gene: TRBJ1-1
D gene: TRBD1
V gene: TRBV2
clone size: few

CDR3 DNA: TGTGCCAGCAGTGACGTCACAGAGACTAGCGCGGAGCAGTTCTTC
CDR3 protein: CASSDVTETSAEQFF
J gene: TRBJ2-1
D gene: TRBD2
V gene: TRBV6-1
clone size: .

CDR3 DNA: TGCGCCAGCAGCTTGGGGGACAGGGGAAGGTATGGCTACACCTTC
CDR3 protein: CASSLGDRGRYGYTF
J gene: TRBJ1-2
D gene: TRBD1
V gene: TRBV5-1
clone size: .

CDR3 DNA: TGCGCCAGCAGCCAAGTTTCTAGGAGCTCCTACAATGAGCAGTTCTTC
CDR3 protein: CASSQVSRSSYNEQFF
J gene: TRBJ2-1
D gene: .
V gene: TRBV4-1
clone size: .

CDR3 DNA: TGTGCCAGCAGCTTGGGTTACTTCTCTGAAGCTTTCTTT
CDR3 protein: CASSLGYFSEAFF
J gene: TRBJ1-1
D gene: .
V gene: TRBV5-6
clone size: .

CDR3 DNA: TGTGCCAGCAGCCTAGGGTTGGCAACCAATGAGCAGTTCTTC
CDR3 protein: CASSLGLATNEQFF
J gene: TRBJ2-1
D gene: .
V gene: TRBV9
clone size: .

CDR3 DNA: TGTGCCAGCAGCTTAGGGACAGGGCTCGGGGAGCTGTTTTTT
CDR3 protein: CASSLGTGLGELFF
J gene: TRBJ2-2
D gene: TRBD1
V gene: TRBV7-9
clone size: .

CDR3 DNA: TGTGCCAGCAGCGTAGGTGACAGGCCGAGTCAGCCCCAGCATTTT
CDR3 protein: CASSVGDRPSQPQHF
J gene: TRBJ1-5
D gene: .
V gene: TRBV9
clone size: .

CDR3 DNA: TGTGCCAGCAGCCAAGCAGGGACTAGCGGCCCCAATGAGCAGTTCTTC
CDR3 protein: CASSQAGTSGPNEQFF
J gene: TRBJ2-1
D gene: TRBD2
V gene: TRBV4-2
clone size: once

CDR3 DNA: TGTGCCAGTAGTATAGGAGGCGGGCCTGAAGCTTTCTTT
CDR3 protein: CASSIGGGPEAFF
J gene: TRBJ1-1
D gene: .
V gene: TRBV19
clone size: .

CDR3 DNA: TGTGCCAGCAGAGGGACAGGGCCCGGAAAACTGTTTTTT
CDR3 protein: CASRGTGPGKLFF
J gene: TRBJ1-4
D gene: TRBD1
V gene: TRBV6-4
clone size: .

CDR3 DNA: TGCGCCAGCAGCTTGGGAGGGACATTCGGCGCCTACGAGCAGTACTTC
CDR3 protein: CASSLGGTFGAYEQYF
J gene: TRBJ2-7
D gene: .
V gene: TRBV5-1
clone size: .

CDR3 DNA: TGTGCCAGCAGTGGAAATGACAGGGCCAGAGGGTATGGCTACACCTTC
CDR3 protein: CASSGNDRARGYGYTF
J gene: TRBJ1-2
D gene: TRBD1
V gene: TRBV6-1
clone size: few